This T cell receptor (beta chain) was obtained from a study of T cell responses to AZD1222 COVID-19 vaccine. Clones were sequenced by immunoSEQ multiplex PCR, and TCRdb holds only the in-frame ones, with some missing. The table shows about 130,000 clones, with 93% occurring only once. Germline CDR1 and CDR2: SGHAT and FQNNGV. The CDR3 has 13 residues. The ends were cut back, 2 bases at V and 6 bases at J, with 11 bases in the middle. The sequence came from an adult in good health. The sample consisted of peripheral blood, taken on day 0 of AZD1222 vaccination. The J gene is TRBJ2-7, the V gene TRBV11-2; D ambiguous. CDR3 bases: TGTGCCAGCAGCTTACCACATACGTCCGAGCAGTACTTC. Protein product: CASSLPHTSEQYF.